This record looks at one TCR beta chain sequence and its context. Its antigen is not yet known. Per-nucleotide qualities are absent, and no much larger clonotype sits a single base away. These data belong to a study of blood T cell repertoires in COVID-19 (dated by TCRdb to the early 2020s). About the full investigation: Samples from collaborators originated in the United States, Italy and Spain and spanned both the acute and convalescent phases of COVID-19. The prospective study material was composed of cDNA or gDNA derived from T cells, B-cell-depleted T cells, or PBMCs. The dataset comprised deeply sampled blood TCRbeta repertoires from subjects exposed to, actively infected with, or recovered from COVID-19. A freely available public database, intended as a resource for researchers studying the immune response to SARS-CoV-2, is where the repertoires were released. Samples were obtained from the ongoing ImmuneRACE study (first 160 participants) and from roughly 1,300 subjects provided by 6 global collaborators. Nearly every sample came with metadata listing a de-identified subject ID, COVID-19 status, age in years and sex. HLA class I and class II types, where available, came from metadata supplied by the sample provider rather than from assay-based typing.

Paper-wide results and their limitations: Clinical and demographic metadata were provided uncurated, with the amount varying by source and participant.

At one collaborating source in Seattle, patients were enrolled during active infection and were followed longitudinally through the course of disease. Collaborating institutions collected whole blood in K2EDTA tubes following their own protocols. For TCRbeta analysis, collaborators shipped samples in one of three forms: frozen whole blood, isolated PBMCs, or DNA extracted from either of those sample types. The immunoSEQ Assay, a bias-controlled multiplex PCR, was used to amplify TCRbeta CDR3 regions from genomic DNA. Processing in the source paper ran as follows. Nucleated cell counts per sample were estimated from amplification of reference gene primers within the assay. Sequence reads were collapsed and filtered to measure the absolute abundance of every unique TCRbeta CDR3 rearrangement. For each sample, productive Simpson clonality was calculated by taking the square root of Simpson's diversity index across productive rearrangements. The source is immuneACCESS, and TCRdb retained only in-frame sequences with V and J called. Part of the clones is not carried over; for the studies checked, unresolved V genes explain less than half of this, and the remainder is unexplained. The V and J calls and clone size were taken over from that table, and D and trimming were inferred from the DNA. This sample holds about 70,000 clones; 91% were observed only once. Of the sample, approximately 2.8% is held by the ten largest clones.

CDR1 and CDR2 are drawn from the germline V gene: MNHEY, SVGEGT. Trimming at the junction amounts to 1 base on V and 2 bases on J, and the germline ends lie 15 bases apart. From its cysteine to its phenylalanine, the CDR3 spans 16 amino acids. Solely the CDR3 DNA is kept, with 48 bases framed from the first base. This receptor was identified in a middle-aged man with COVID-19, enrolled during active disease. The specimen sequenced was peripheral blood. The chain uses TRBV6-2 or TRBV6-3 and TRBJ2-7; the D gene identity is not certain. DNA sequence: TGTGCCAGCAGTTACTTTTCCCTGGCACAAACCTACGAGCAGTACTTC. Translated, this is CASSYFSLAQTYEQYF.